Each of the 9 T cell receptor beta chains below was sequenced from the same sample in a study of regulatory T cells in long-lasting Graves disease. Regarding time point: persistent/refractory GD, antithyroid drugs over 5 years with positive TRAb. Following extraction of RNA from PBMCs, that RNA was used to make the TCR library. Arm-PCR of CDR3 regions and iRepertoire HTBI primers were the basis on which TCR beta libraries were built. A single record per CDR3 protein comes from TCRdb applying MiXCR to the multiplex PCR reads. Of about 470,000 distinct CDR3 sequences listed, about 22% are singletons. The sequenced sample was peripheral blood mononuclear cells (PBMCs), obtained when the disease was refractory, from a patient treated with antithyroid drugs. The receptors originated from a female donor with Graves disease.

This clonotype was observed at least ten times. The chain employs TRBV7-8 and TRBJ2-7; either TRBD1 or TRBD2 may fit D (5 bases each). This CDR3 has 17 residues. The V gene lost 7 bases and the J gene lost 0 bases, with 22 bases spanning the gap. CDR1 is SGHVS, CDR2 FQNEAQ, per germline. The CDR3 DNA is TGTGCCAGCATCAATACTCCCGGGACGGTGAGCTCCTACGAGCAGTACTTC. Protein sequence: CASINTPGTVSSYEQYF.

This clonotype occurred many times. The chain has TRBV6-1 and TRBJ2-5, with TRBD2 matching 9 bases. V dropped 4 bases and J dropped 5; count of bases not matched to a gene: 14. In germline, CDR1 is MNHNS, CDR2 SASEGT. This CDR3 has 17 residues. The DNA of the CDR3 is TGTGCCAGCAGTGTACACTATAGCGGGGGAGGAGATGAGACCCAGTACTTC. Residues: CASSVHYSGGGDETQYF.

This clonotype was observed a few times. The chain recombines TRBV11-2 with TRBJ2-7, with 7 bases lining up with TRBD2. CDR1 is SGHAT and CDR2 is FQNNGV in the germline V gene. The CDR3 runs to 15 residues. J lost 3 bases, V lost 5 bases, and 10 bases had no gene match. The CDR3 loop is CASSPITGLHYEQYF. The CDR3, as DNA: TGTGCCAGCAGCCCCATAACGGGACTACACTACGAGCAGTACTTC.

The chain combines TRBV24-1 with TRBJ2-7; D possibly corresponds to TRBD2 (6 bases). The V and J ends lost 4 bases and 2 bases respectively, with 14 bases between them. CDR1 is KGHDR and CDR2 is SFDVKD in the germline V gene. The CDR3 sequence is 15 residues long. The CDR3 sequence is CATSESGTPTYEQYF. DNA of the CDR3: TGTGCCACCAGTGAATCCGGGACTCCTACCTACGAGCAGTACTTC.

This clonotype was seen ten or more times. The chain employs TRBV28 and TRBJ2-7; D unclear. The CDR3 consists of 15 residues. Germline-derived CDR1 and CDR2 are MDHEN and SYDVKM. The ends were cut back, 4 bases at V and 0 bases at J, with 13 bases in the middle. CDR3 DNA: TGTGCCAGCAGTTCTGCAGCAGGTTCCTCCTACGAGCAGTACTTC. This translates into CASSSAAGSSYEQYF.

This clonotype was observed at least ten times. This chain uses TRBV20-1 with TRBJ2-7, with D possibly TRBD1 on 6 matching bases. Per germline, CDR1 DFQATT and CDR2 SNEGSKA (reference sequence). Trimming left V 3 bases short and J 3 bases short, with 12 bases between. The CDR3 length is 13 residues. The CDR3 region is CSARDRTNYEQYF. The CDR3 coding sequence is TGCAGTGCTAGGGACAGAACAAACTACGAGCAGTACTTC.

This clonotype has ten or more counts. This chain links TRBV13 with TRBJ2-5; TRBD1 is a possible D gene (5 bases). CDR3 size: 14 residues. Trimming stripped 5 bases from V and 2 bases from J, with 12 bases between. Germline V CDR1 and CDR2: PRHDT, FYEKMQ (reference sequence). CDR3 protein: CASSPPDIQETQYF. For the CDR3, the DNA is TGTGCCAGCAGCCCACCGGACATACAAGAGACCCAGTACTTC.

This clonotype was picked up many times. The rearrangement links TRBV12-3 or TRBV12-4 to TRBJ1-2; 7 bases map to TRBD1. This CDR3 contains 14 residues. V was pared by 3 bases and J by 2 bases, with 3 bases of the junction left unmatched. The CDR3, as DNA: TGTGCCAGCAGTTTCATAGGGGGCAACTATGGCTACACCTTC. As protein: CASSFIGGNYGYTF.

This clonotype was counted between two and nine times. The chain links TRBV27 to TRBJ2-1; a possible D gene is TRBD1 (5 bases). The germline gives CDR1 MNHEY, CDR2 SMNVEV (reference sequence). This CDR3 comprises 16 residues. V lost 3 bases, J lost 7 bases, and 19 bases lay in between. The CDR3 spells CASSLIAPYQGNEQFF. CDR3 sequence (DNA): TGTGCCAGCAGTTTGATAGCCCCATACCAGGGAAATGAGCAGTTCTTC.